Following are 7 T cell receptor beta chains from one sample sequenced in a study of T cell changes during pregnancy in multiple sclerosis. Generated by immunoSEQ multiplex PCR, the TCRdb table keeps only in-frame clones and is missing some. The sample carries tens of thousands of clones, over 80% recorded once. Specimen: CD4+ T cells from peripheral blood mononuclear cells, collected after pregnancy. The receptor source for this set is a female donor with multiple sclerosis, enrolled in a pregnancy study.

The J gene is TRBJ1-2, the V gene TRBV28; TRBD1 matches at 9 bases. This CDR3 spans 13 amino acids. Germline CDR1 is MDHEN and CDR2 is SYDVKM. The V gene end was trimmed by 2 bases and the J gene end by 7 bases; junction bases not matched to a gene: 2. In DNA form, the CDR3 reads TGTGCCAGCAGTTTAATGGACAGGGGTGGCTACACCTTC. Its protein product is CASSLMDRGGYTF.

The genes are TRBV7-9 and TRBJ2-1, with a possible D match to TRBD2 (6 bases). The V end lost 0 bases, the J end lost 3 bases, and 15 bases lay between the germline ends. The CDR3 sequence is 17 residues long. Germline values: CDR1 SEHNR, CDR2 FQNEAQ (reference sequence). The CDR3 is CASSLARGFEVYNEQFF. As DNA, the CDR3 is TGTGCCAGCAGCTTAGCGCGGGGTTTTGAGGTCTACAATGAGCAGTTCTTC.

The chain couples TRBV6-5 to TRBJ2-3, with D perhaps matching TRBD2 (6 bases). V was shortened by 2 bases and J by 6 bases, with 12 bases between the two germline ends. The CDR3 spans 14 residues. Per germline, CDR1 MNHEY and CDR2 SVGAGI. CDR3 amino acids: CASSYRRGSDTQYF. The DNA of the CDR3 is TGTGCCAGCAGTTACCGGCGGGGATCGGATACGCAGTATTTT.

This clone turned up a few times. An end of the junction does not agree with germline; a read error may underlie this. The rearrangement uses TRBV9 and TRBJ1-1; 12 bases match TRBD1. There are 20 residues in the CDR3. Germline-derived CDR1 and CDR2 are SGDLS and YYNGEE. This CDR3 is CATSRQPGQGAEGMNTEAFF. In DNA form, the CDR3 reads TGTGCCACCAGCAGACAGCCGGGACAGGGGGCTGAAGGGATGAACACTGAAGCTTTCTTT.

V gene TRBV2 combines with J gene TRBJ2-5, with 12 nucleotides matching TRBD2. The germline V gene encodes CDR1 SNHLY and CDR2 FYNNEI. Trimming removed 7 bases from V and 5 bases from J; junction bases left unmatched: 11. The CDR3 runs 16 residues. The CDR3 spells CASIGRQTSGSETQYF. In DNA, the CDR3 is TGTGCCAGCATTGGGCGCCAGACTAGCGGGAGTGAGACCCAGTACTTC.

This clone occurred once. The genes are TRBV2 and TRBJ1-5, with a possible D match to TRBD1 (5 bases). The CDR3 is made up of 13 amino acids. V shed 6 bases and J shed 7 bases, with 13 bases lying between them. Germline-derived CDR1 and CDR2 are SNHLY and FYNNEI. The CDR3 protein is CASSPIGGQPQHF. The CDR3 DNA reads TGTGCCAGCAGCCCAATCGGGGGACAGCCCCAGCATTTT.

The J gene is TRBJ2-3, the V gene TRBV5-1, with TRBD2 matching 11 bases. Germline V gene sequence: CDR1 SGHRS, CDR2 YFSETQ. V was pared by 3 bases and J by 0 bases, with 6 bases of the junction left unmatched. This CDR3 spans 17 amino acids. CDR3 nucleotide sequence: TGCGCCAGCAGCTGGGGACTAGCGGCAGCTAGCACAGATACGCAGTATTTT. Translating it yields CASSWGLAAASTDTQYF.